The clone carrying this T cell receptor (beta chain) has a single count. Antigen: not known. Focal radiation plus CTLA-4 blockade with ipilimumab was given to patients with chemo-refractory metastatic non-small-cell lung cancer. This CDR3 is 14 amino acids long. Per the germline V gene, CDR1 is MGHRA and CDR2 is YSYEKL. V was shortened by 4 bases and J by 8 bases, with 14 bases between the two germline ends. The data are from a study of radiotherapy plus CTLA-4 blockade in lung cancer. Study-wide results and limits: Blood TCR clones of tumor origin expanded after radiotherapy plus ipilimumab. Among reported predictors of response, early blood T cell clone dynamics with interferon-beta performed best.

Profiling relied on immunoSEQ multiplex PCR, and the TCRdb table lists in-frame clones only, not all of them. Here the sample spans tens of thousands of clones, more than 80% being singletons. The clonotype originates from a human donor with non-small cell lung cancer who had stable disease on radiotherapy plus ipilimumab. Sample: peripheral blood, taken from a patient treated with radiotherapy plus ipilimumab. This chain links TRBV4-1 with TRBJ1-4; D uncertain. The CDR3 DNA is TGCGCCAGCAGCCTAGGTGGACCAGCCGAAAAACTGTTTTTT. Amino acids: CASSLGGPAEKLFF.